Below are 11 T cell receptor beta chains sequenced from a single sample in a study of blood T cells in healthy people across ages. Through a sample-barcoded 5' primer and a J-beta primer mix, a second PCR was run for roughly 6 to 11 cycles. A single record per CDR3 protein comes from TCRdb applying MiXCR to the 5' RACE reads. Of approximately 360,000 distinct CDR3 sequences in the sample, about 55% were seen once. The sample was blood. The receptors come from a man aged 55 to 70 in good health.

This clonotype has a handful of counts. This chain joins TRBV4-2 and TRBJ1-1; no clear D gene. Trimming stripped 3 bases from V and 2 bases from J, with 10 bases between. Per germline, CDR1 LGHNA and CDR2 YNFKEQ. The CDR3 contains 14 residues. CDR3 DNA: TGTGCCAGCAGCCAGGCGTCTTATAACACTGAAGCTTTCTTT. This translates into CASSQASYNTEAFF.

This clonotype was seen a few times. An end of the junction does not agree with germline; a read error may underlie this. The chain links TRBV12-5 to TRBJ2-1; D may match TRBD1 or TRBD2 (6 bases each). CDR1 is LGHNT, CDR2 FRNRAP, per germline. This CDR3 is built from 13 residues. CDR3: CASGVVQGGEQFF. Written as DNA, the CDR3 is TGTGCTAGTGGTGTGGTACAGGGAGGTGAGCAGTTCTTC.

The rearrangement uses TRBV6-5 and TRBJ1-4; D may be TRBD1 (5 bases). Germline V lookup: CDR1 MNHEY, CDR2 SVGAGI. CDR3 length equals 18 residues. With 4 bases removed from V and 0 bases from J, the gap between germline ends came to 18 bases. The CDR3 sequence: CASSWSGPFTATNEKLFF. CDR3 DNA sequence: TGTGCCAGCAGTTGGTCAGGGCCTTTTACCGCAACTAATGAAAAACTGTTTTTT.

This clonotype was observed a handful of times. This sequence joins TRBV29-1 and TRBJ2-7; 9 bases align to TRBD1. This CDR3 contains 13 residues. V shed 7 bases and J 0 bases; nucleotides not matched to a gene: 4. From germline, CDR1 is SQVTM and CDR2 ANQGSEA. This CDR3 reads CSGDRAHSYEQYF. Written as DNA, the CDR3 is TGCAGCGGGGACAGGGCCCACTCCTACGAGCAGTACTTC.

The V and J genes are TRBV4-1 and TRBJ2-3; D uncertain. The CDR3 has 13 amino acids. V was trimmed by 3 bases and J by 6 bases, leaving 10 bases between them. From germline, CDR1 is MGHRA and CDR2 YSYEKL. In nucleotides, the CDR3 is TGCGCCAGCAGCCACGCCGAGGAGGATACGCAGTATTTT. Translation gives CASSHAEEDTQYF.

The chain links TRBV5-1 to TRBJ2-7; TRBD1 agrees at 12 bases. The CDR3 runs 15 residues. V lost 4 bases, J lost 7 bases, and 9 bases stayed unmatched. Germline CDR1 SGHRS, CDR2 YFSETQ. CDR3 DNA: TGCGCCAGCAGCGCCGGGACAGGGGGCTCGGGAGAGCAGTACTTC. It specifies CASSAGTGGSGEQYF.

As regards this clonotype: A read error may be the cause here, since a much bigger clone is one base away. This chain links TRBV27 with TRBJ2-3, with TRBD2 matching 14 bases. The germline V gene has CDR1 MNHEY and CDR2 SMNVEV (reference sequence). The CDR3 spans 15 residues. CDR3 in amino acids: CACRLAGGQGDTQYF. In nucleotides, the CDR3 is TGTGCCTGCAGACTAGCGGGAGGGCAGGGAGATACGCAGTATTTT.

The CDR3 here is CASSPPSTEGYEQYF. In DNA, the CDR3 is TGTGCCAGCAGCCCCCCATCGACTGAGGGCTACGAGCAGTACTTC. The chain employs TRBV7-2 and TRBJ2-7, with D maybe TRBD2 (5 bases). The V end was cut by 5 bases, the J end by 3 bases, with 17 bases between. Germline CDR1 reads SGHTA; CDR2 reads FQGNSA. This CDR3 spans 15 amino acids.

In its sample, this clonotype was seen many times. This chain uses TRBV6-1 with TRBJ1-2; 9 bases fit TRBD1. CDR3 size: 15 residues. Germline trimming cut 3 bases from V and 5 bases from J; bases unmatched to any gene: 7. Per germline, CDR1 MNHNS and CDR2 SASEGT. CDR3 amino acids: CASSDQQGAGYGYTF. The CDR3 nucleotides read TGTGCCAGCAGTGATCAACAGGGGGCGGGGTATGGCTACACCTTC.

The rearrangement joins TRBV2 to TRBJ2-1; TRBD2 aligns across 14 bases. The V gene end was trimmed by 7 bases and the J gene end by 9 bases; junction bases not matched to a gene: 5. Germline V gene lookup returns CDR1 SNHLY and CDR2 FYNNEI. The CDR3 extends over 14 amino acids. The CDR3 reads CASKTSGGASEQFF. The DNA of the CDR3 is TGTGCCAGCAAGACTAGCGGGGGGGCCAGTGAGCAGTTCTTC.

This chain uses TRBV30 with TRBJ2-1; possibly TRBD1 for D (5 bases). Germline V gene lookup returns CDR1 GTSNPN and CDR2 SVGIG (reference sequence). The CDR3 contains 14 residues. V dropped 4 bases and J dropped 1 base, with 11 bases sitting between them. The CDR3 protein is CAWTPGASYNEQFF. Written as DNA, the CDR3 is TGTGCCTGGACCCCTGGGGCTTCCTACAATGAGCAGTTCTTC.